The sequence of this T cell receptor (beta chain) was determined in a study of cytomegalovirus exposure and HLA in healthy donors. On this clone itself: Its cognate antigen is unknown.

Whole-study results and caveats: The study designated roughly 160 TCR beta chains cytomegalovirus-associated. Rates of TCR association differed by HLA locus in a later analysis, with DRB1 highest and HLA-C lowest. In vitro checks showed that three CMV-associated chains really do target CMV antigens.

PCR used 60 Vbeta primers and 13 Jbeta primers. Profiling relied on immunoSEQ multiplex PCR, and the TCRdb table lists in-frame clones only, not all of them. The sample yields fewer than 250,000 clones, about three quarters seen once. The source material was PBMCs. The TCR comes from a male donor in good health and CMV-seronegative.

The chain's CDR3 is CASSFAGGPGELFF. The CDR3 DNA follows: TGTGCCAGCAGCTTTGCGGGGGGGCCCGGGGAGCTGTTTTTT. This chain uses TRBV7-9 with TRBJ2-2; 9 nucleotides agree with TRBD2. From germline, CDR1 is SEHNR and CDR2 FQNEAQ (reference sequence). This CDR3 region has 14 residues. V lost 3 bases to trimming and J lost 6 bases; unmatched junction nucleotides: 2.